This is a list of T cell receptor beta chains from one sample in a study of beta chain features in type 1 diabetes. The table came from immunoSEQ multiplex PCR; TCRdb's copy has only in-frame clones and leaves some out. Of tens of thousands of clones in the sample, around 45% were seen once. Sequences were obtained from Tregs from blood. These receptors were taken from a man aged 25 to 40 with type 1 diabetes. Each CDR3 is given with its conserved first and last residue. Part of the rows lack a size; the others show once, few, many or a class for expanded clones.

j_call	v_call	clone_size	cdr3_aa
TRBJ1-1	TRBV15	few	CATSSASGTDTKNTEAFF
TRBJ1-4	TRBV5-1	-	CASSLRQATNEKLFF
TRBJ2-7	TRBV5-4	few	CASSSQYEQYF
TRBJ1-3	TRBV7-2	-	CASSFLPGQGRTIYF
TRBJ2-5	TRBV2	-	CASRGQGREETQYF
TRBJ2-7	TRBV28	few	CASSLYTSSRDSEQYF
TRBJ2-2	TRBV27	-	CASSTTWRGELFF
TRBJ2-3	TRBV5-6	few	CATQGQGTDTQYF
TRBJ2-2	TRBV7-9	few	CASSLYGRDTGELFF
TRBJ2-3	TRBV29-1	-	CSSSGPSGTGDTQYF
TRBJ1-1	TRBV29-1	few	CSVGRPNTEAFF
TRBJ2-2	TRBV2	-	CASRTGGTGELFF
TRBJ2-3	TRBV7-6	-	CASSTQDRSPQYF
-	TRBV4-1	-	CASSQDLRAGGSYNEQFF
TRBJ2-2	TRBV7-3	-	CANSLIGGQGAAGELFF
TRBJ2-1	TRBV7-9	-	CASRLGLAGGNNEQFF
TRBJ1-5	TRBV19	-	CASQQGWEQPQHF
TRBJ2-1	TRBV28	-	CASMFGAPGDEQFF
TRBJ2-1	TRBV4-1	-	CASSQDRQVYNEQFF
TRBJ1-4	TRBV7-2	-	CASSGTENEKLFF
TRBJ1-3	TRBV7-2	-	CASSTRELSGNTIYF
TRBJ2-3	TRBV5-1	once	CASSWPIAGGSTDTQYF
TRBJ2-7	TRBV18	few	CASSPAGGYEQYF
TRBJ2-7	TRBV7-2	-	CASSLGGTSGSYEQYF
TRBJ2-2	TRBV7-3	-	CASSATGGRTGELFF
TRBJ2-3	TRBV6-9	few	CASSSPNARDRGTDTQYF
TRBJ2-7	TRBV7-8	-	CASSLRASGRALTYEQYF
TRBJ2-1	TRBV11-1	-	CASSLSGGRANEQFF
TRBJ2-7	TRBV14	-	CASSQGRLSHYEQYF